The sequence of this T cell receptor beta chain was determined in a study of CD8 T cells in ankylosing spondylitis. Study outcomes and limitations: Significantly higher representation of disease-linked clones was reported for matched ankylosing spondylitis synovial fluid. Ankylosing spondylitis blood seemed to carry a telltale TCR beta motif made of fewer than 10 highly homologous variants.

As the method for making TCR beta libraries, quantitative 5'-RACE with molecular barcodes was used. A single record per CDR3 protein comes from TCRdb applying MiXCR to the 5' RACE reads. This sample has 80,000 to 100,000 distinct CDR3 sequences; over 6.5% occur once, and the top ten carry 9.9%. The table lists this clonotype with many counts. Its antigen is as yet unknown. CDR3 length: 17 residues. CDR1 is LGHNA, CDR2 YSLEER, per germline. Trimming at V came to 0 bases and at J to 1 base, leaving 7 bases not matched to a gene. The chain links TRBV4-3 to TRBJ1-1; 8 bases fit TRBD1. The sequenced sample consisted of blood, either unsorted or a sorted T cell fraction (not recorded which). This clonotype originated in a male donor with ankylosing spondylitis or in good health (not recorded which). In DNA, the CDR3 is TGCGCCAGCAGCCAAGAATTCACGGACAGGGCGAACACTGAAGCTTTCTTT. This translates into CASSQEFTDRANTEAFF.